These 7 T cell receptor beta chains were sequenced from one sample in a study of cytomegalovirus exposure and HLA in healthy donors. Amplification used 60 Vbeta primers and 13 Jbeta primers. TCRdb keeps only in-frame clones here, not all; method: immunoSEQ multiplex PCR. Here the sample spans some 160,000 clones, around 73% being singletons. Sequencing was performed on PBMCs. The source is a woman aged 18-30 years in good health and CMV-seropositive.

The genes are TRBV11-2 and TRBJ2-4; no clear D gene. The CDR3 spans 12 residues. Germline V gives CDR1 SGHAT, CDR2 FQNNGV. Deletions cut 0 bases from V and 9 bases from J, with 6 bases between. The CDR3 sequence: CASSLDGPIQYF. In DNA, the CDR3 is TGTGCCAGCAGCTTAGATGGGCCCATTCAGTACTTC.

The chain recombines TRBV28 with TRBJ1-1, with D perhaps matching TRBD1 (6 bases). The germline V gene encodes CDR1 MDHEN and CDR2 SYDVKM. CDR3 size: 20 residues. Trimming left V 8 bases short and J 1 base short, with 32 bases between. Written as DNA, the CDR3 is TGTGCCAGCGGCCCCCGCTGGGGGCCCTGGGGTAGGTCCCCGAACACTGAAGCTTTCTTT. This sequence encodes CASGPRWGPWGRSPNTEAFF.

This chain connects TRBV4-3 to TRBJ1-2; 7 nucleotides align to TRBD1. Trimming cost V 1 base and J 6 bases; bases outside gene matches: 2. Germline assignment: CDR1 LGHNA and CDR2 YSLEER. The CDR3 spans 13 residues. This CDR3 reads CASSQGRGNGYTF. The CDR3 bases are TGCGCCAGCAGCCAAGGCAGGGGGAATGGCTACACCTTC.

The chain recombines TRBV14 with TRBJ2-1; possible D gene TRBD1, 5 bases. Trimming stripped 4 bases from V and 3 bases from J, with 13 bases between. CDR3 length: 15 residues. Germline V gives CDR1 SGHDN, CDR2 FVKESK. CDR3 bases: TGTGCCAGCAGCCGCCGGACAAGCAACTACAATGAGCAGTTCTTC. This codes for CASSRRTSNYNEQFF.

The V gene is TRBV18, the J gene TRBJ1-1; no clear D gene. Germline lookup yields CDR1 KGHSH and CDR2 LQKENI. CDR3 length equals 13 residues. Trimming took 3 bases from V and 1 from J, leaving 6 bases between them. CDR3 residues: CASSPGWNTEAFF. CDR3 nucleotides: TGTGCCAGCTCACCCGGTTGGAACACTGAAGCTTTCTTT. Combining the CDR3 with reference TRBV18 and TRBJ1-1 gives the whole variable domain NAGVMQNPRHLVRRRGQEARLRCSPMKGHSHVYWYRQLPEEGLKFMVYLQKENIIDESGMPKERFSAEFPKEGPSILRIQQVVRGDSAAYFCASSPGWNTEAFFGQGTRLTVV.

The chain uses TRBV27 and TRBJ1-2; a possible D gene is TRBD1 (6 bases). Trimming cost V 2 bases and J 3 bases, with 10 bases left between them. Germline lookup yields CDR1 MNHEY and CDR2 SMNVEV (reference sequence). The CDR3 sequence is 14 residues long. CDR3 amino acids: CASSLAWTDYGYTF. The CDR3 DNA reads as TGTGCCAGCAGTTTAGCGTGGACAGACTATGGCTACACCTTC.

The chain employs TRBV19 and TRBJ2-5; maybe TRBD1 (5 bases). Per the germline V gene, CDR1 is LNHDA and CDR2 is SQIVND (reference sequence). This CDR3 has 14 amino acids. Trimming removed 3 bases at V and 4 bases at J, with 12 bases between. CDR3 loop: CASSMAGKGETQYF. CDR3 nucleotide sequence: TGTGCCAGTAGTATGGCAGGGAAAGGAGAGACCCAGTACTTC.